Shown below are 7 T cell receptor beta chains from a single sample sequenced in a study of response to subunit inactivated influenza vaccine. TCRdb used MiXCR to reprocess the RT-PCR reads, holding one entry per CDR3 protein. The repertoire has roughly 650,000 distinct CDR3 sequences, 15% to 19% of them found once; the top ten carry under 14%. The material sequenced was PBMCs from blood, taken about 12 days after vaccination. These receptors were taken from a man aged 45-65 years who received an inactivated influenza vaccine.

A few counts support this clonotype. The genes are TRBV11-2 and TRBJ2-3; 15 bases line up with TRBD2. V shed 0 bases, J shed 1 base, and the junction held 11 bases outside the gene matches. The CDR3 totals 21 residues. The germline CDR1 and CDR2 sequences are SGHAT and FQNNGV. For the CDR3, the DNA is TGTGCCAGCAGCTTAGACGGACTAGCGGGGGGGAGGGGTATTGGCACAGATACGCAGTATTTT. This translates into CASSLDGLAGGRGIGTDTQYF.

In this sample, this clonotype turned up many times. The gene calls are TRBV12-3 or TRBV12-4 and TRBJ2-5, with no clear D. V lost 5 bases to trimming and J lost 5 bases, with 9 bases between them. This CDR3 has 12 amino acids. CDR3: CASSGLRETQYF. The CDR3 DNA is TGTGCCAGCAGTGGCCTGAGGGAGACCCAGTACTTC.

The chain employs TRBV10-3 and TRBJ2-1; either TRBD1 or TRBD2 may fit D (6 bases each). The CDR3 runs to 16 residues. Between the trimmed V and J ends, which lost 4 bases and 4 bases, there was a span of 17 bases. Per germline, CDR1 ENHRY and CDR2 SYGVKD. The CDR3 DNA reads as TGTGCCATCAGTGTCGGGGGCTTCGTGGTGTACAATGAGCAGTTCTTC. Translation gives CAISVGGFVVYNEQFF.

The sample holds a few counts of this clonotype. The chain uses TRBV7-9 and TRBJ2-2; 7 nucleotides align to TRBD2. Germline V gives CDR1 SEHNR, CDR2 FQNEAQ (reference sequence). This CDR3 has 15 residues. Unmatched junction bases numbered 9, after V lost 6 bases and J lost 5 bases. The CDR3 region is CASRPGRELTGELFF. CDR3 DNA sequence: TGTGCCAGCAGGCCCGGGCGGGAGCTTACCGGGGAGCTGTTTTTT.

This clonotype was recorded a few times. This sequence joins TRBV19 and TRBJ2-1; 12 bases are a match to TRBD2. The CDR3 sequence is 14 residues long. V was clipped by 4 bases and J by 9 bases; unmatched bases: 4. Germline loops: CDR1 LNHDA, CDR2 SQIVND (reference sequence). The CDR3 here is CASSRGLAGFEQFF. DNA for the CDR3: TGTGCCAGTAGTAGAGGACTAGCGGGATTTGAGCAGTTCTTC.

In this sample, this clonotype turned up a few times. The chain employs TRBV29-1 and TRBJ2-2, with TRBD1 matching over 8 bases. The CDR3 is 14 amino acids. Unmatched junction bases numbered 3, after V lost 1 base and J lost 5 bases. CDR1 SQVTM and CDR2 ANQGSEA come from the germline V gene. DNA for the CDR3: TGCAGCGTTGAAGCACAGGGGGGAACCGGGGAGCTGTTTTTT. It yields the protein CSVEAQGGTGELFF.

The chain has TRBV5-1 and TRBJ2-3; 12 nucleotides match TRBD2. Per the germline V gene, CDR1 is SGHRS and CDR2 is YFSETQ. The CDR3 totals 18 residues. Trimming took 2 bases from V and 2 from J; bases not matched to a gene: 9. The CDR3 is CASSFTGRTSGNTDTQYF. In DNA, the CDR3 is TGCGCCAGCAGCTTCACCGGAAGGACTAGCGGGAACACAGATACGCAGTATTTT.